The rows below give T cell receptor beta chains drawn from one sample of a study of cytomegalovirus exposure and HLA in healthy donors. Some clones are missing from TCRdb's copy, which holds only in-frame ones; the method was immunoSEQ multiplex PCR. The sample comprises about 140,000 clones, around 80% of which are singletons, and roughly 1.4% rests with the top ten. Material for sequencing was PBMCs. These receptors all come from a man aged 25-45 years in good health and CMV-seropositive. Both conserved end residues are part of each CDR3.

len | j_gene | v_gene | CDR3aa
14 | TRBJ1-1 | TRBV6-5 | CASSSAGGNTEAFF
15 | TRBJ1-1 | TRBV11-3 | CASSLKRAGNTEAFF
15 | TRBJ1-1 | TRBV19 | CASSIDSPGATEAFF
15 | TRBJ2-7 | TRBV18 | CASSPGGGNSYEQYF
11 | TRBJ2-1 | TRBV20-1 | CSATGGDEQFF
17 | TRBJ1-5 | TRBV14 | CASSQDTTEDSNQPQHF
15 | TRBJ1-2 | TRBV28 | CASSLLTGVNYGYTF
16 | TRBJ2-2 | TRBV2 | CASYGSGGLGTGELFF
19 | TRBJ2-2 | TRBV5-1 | CASSYRTSGGSRDTGELFF
17 | TRBJ2-3 | TRBV12-5 | CASGLGTSGASTDTQYF
13 | TRBJ1-3 | TRBV30 | CAWTWASGNTIYF
14 | TRBJ1-5 | TRBV15 | CATSRSGENQPQHF
16 | TRBJ2-6 | TRBV7-6 | CASSLGSALGANVLTF
16 | TRBJ2-3 | TRBV6-5 | CASSYVGAASTDTQYF
14 | TRBJ1-1 | TRBV19 | CASSIGQGDTEAFF
16 | TRBJ1-1 | TRBV4-1 | CASSQEVQGKWAEAFF
14 | TRBJ1-6 | TRBV28 | CASRTGQFWSPLHF
15 | TRBJ2-7 | TRBV2 | CASKINPTGYYEQYF
13 | TRBJ1-1 | TRBV19 | CASRKRGQGEAFF
15 | TRBJ2-7 | TRBV6-5 | CASRQPGQGFWEQYF
15 | TRBJ2-3 | TRBV5-1 | CASSLAGGETDTQYF
16 | TRBJ2-7 | TRBV11-2 | CASSPRTGGVSYEQYF
14 | TRBJ2-7 | TRBV9 | CASSVAPAGGEQYF
15 | TRBJ2-3 | TRBV29-1 | CSAAGTSGHTDTQYF
13 | TRBJ1-5 | TRBV4-1 | CASSQERDLAQHF
15 | TRBJ2-1 | TRBV10-3 | CAISEPGLAANEQFF
15 | TRBJ1-1 | TRBV28 | CASRLRQEGNTEAFF
15 | TRBJ2-5 | TRBV5-1 | CASSPIQGAFETQYF
13 | TRBJ2-3 | TRBV5-1 | CASRGSRTDTQYF
14 | TRBJ2-5 | TRBV2 | CAYSPRGSTETQYF
12 | TRBJ1-4 | TRBV28 | CASTRTNEKLFF
14 | TRBJ2-5 | TRBV6-1 | CASSFVAARETQYF
14 | TRBJ2-1 | TRBV5-1 | CASSLPGTVNEQFF
12 | TRBJ2-7 | TRBV19 | CASSTNRGEQYF
16 | TRBJ1-1 | TRBV15 | CATSRGLQGGTTEAFF
14 | TRBJ2-7 | TRBV5-1 | CASSFAAANYEQYF
14 | TRBJ1-4 | TRBV19 | CASSKTVPNEKLFF
13 | TRBJ1-2 | TRBV5-1 | CASSLTGEDGYTF
12 | TRBJ2-2 | TRBV6-4 | CASRRETGELFF
15 | TRBJ2-1 | TRBV6-5 | CASSTGTARYNEQFF
15 | TRBJ2-1 | TRBV7-8 | CASSLVRGTGNEQFF
15 | TRBJ1-5 | TRBV28 | CASSFDRVSNQPQHF
14 | TRBJ2-7 | TRBV2 | CASSDGQGLYEQYF
11 | TRBJ2-5 | TRBV5-1 | CASSEGQHEYF
15 | TRBJ2-4 | TRBV2 | CASSGPGGAKNIQYF
14 | TRBJ1-1 | TRBV2 | CASTSPGLGTEAFF
15 | TRBJ2-1 | TRBV5-1 | CASNSGGSSYNEQFF
14 | TRBJ2-7 | TRBV7-3 | CASSLTSGKSEQYF
16 | TRBJ2-1 | TRBV4-2 | CASSHVPGLENNEQFF
17 | TRBJ1-6 | TRBV30 | CAWSVQPFGTGDPPLHF
14 | TRBJ1-6 | TRBV7-9 | CASSVTGYNSPLHF
16 | TRBJ2-5 | TRBV11-3 | CASSLREAPYQETQYF
16 | TRBJ2-2 | TRBV7-9 | CASALTGQKVTGELFF